A single sample is the source of the 16 T cell receptor beta chains below, sequenced in a study of blood T cell repertoires in COVID-19. Generated by immunoSEQ multiplex PCR, the TCRdb table keeps only in-frame clones and is missing some. The repertoire holds some 60,000 clones, with more than 60% as singletons. The sample consisted of peripheral blood. The receptors stem from a woman aged 50 to 65 with active or convalescent COVID-19.

The J gene is TRBJ2-7, the V gene TRBV7-2; 9 nucleotides agree with TRBD1. Germline CDR1 SGHTA, CDR2 FQGNSA. V shed 5 bases, J shed 5 bases, and the junction held 7 bases outside the gene matches. There are 14 residues in the CDR3. The CDR3 sequence: CASSPGTGWHEQYF. The CDR3 DNA reads TGTGCCAGCAGCCCCGGGACAGGGTGGCACGAGCAGTACTTC. Combining the CDR3 with reference TRBV7-2 and TRBJ2-7 gives the whole variable domain GAGVSQSPSNKVTEKGKDVELRCDPISGHTALYWYRQSLGQGLEFLIYFQGNSAPDKSGLPSDRFSAERTGGSVSTLTIQRTQQEDSAVYLCASSPGTGWHEQYFGPGTRLTVT.

J is TRBJ2-3 and V is TRBV5-1, with 7 bases matching TRBD2. V shed 4 bases, J shed 0 bases, and the junction held 8 bases outside the gene matches. The germline gives CDR1 SGHRS, CDR2 YFSETQ. The CDR3 runs 16 residues. Here the CDR3 DNA reads TGCGCCAGCAGCATTGGGGTGCGGGAGAGCACAGATACGCAGTATTTT. This codes for CASSIGVRESTDTQYF. The variable domain in full, with the rest retrieved from reference TRBV5-1 and TRBJ2-3, is KAGVTQTPRYLIKTRGQQVTLSCSPISGHRSVSWYQQTPGQGLQFLFEYFSETQRNKGNFPGRFSGRQFSNSRSEMNVSTLELGDSALYLCASSIGVRESTDTQYFGPGTRLTVL.

The V and J genes are TRBV27 and TRBJ1-1; 7 bases are a match to TRBD1. Germline V gives CDR1 MNHEY, CDR2 SMNVEV (reference sequence). The CDR3 is 14 amino acids. The V and J ends lost 5 bases and 4 bases, in that order; junction bases with no gene match: 7. The CDR3, as DNA: TGTGCCAGCAGTCCGACAGGGTGGGGCACTGAAGCTTTCTTT. This gives the protein CASSPTGWGTEAFF.

The chain recombines TRBV25-1 with TRBJ2-1; 9 bases are shared with TRBD1. CDR1 is MGHDK and CDR2 is SYGVNS in the germline V gene. This CDR3 region has 15 residues. V lost 5 bases to trimming and J lost 4 bases; unmatched junction nucleotides: 6. CDR3 protein: CASSPDRGRYNEQFF. Here the CDR3 DNA reads TGTGCCAGCAGTCCGGACAGGGGCCGATACAATGAGCAGTTCTTC.

This sequence joins TRBV28 and TRBJ1-1; 12 bases map to TRBD1. V lost 6 bases to trimming and J lost 8 bases; unmatched junction nucleotides: 7. Germline assignment: CDR1 MDHEN and CDR2 SYDVKM. The CDR3 sequence is 14 residues long. CDR3 coding DNA: TGTGCCAGCAGGGCCGGGGACAGGGGGCGGGAAGCTTTCTTT. It specifies CASRAGDRGREAFF.

The V gene is TRBV3-1 (or the pseudogene TRBV3-2), the J gene TRBJ2-5; D is perhaps TRBD2 (5 bases). Germline loops: CDR1 LGHDT, CDR2 YNNKEL (reference sequence). This CDR3 spans 14 amino acids. V gave up 0 bases and J gave up 8 bases, with 13 bases separating them. CDR3: CASSQDTGVATQYF. The CDR3 region has the DNA TGTGCCAGCAGCCAAGATACCGGGGTTGCAACCCAGTACTTC.

The rearrangement joins TRBV2 to TRBJ2-1, with 8 nucleotides matching TRBD2. V was pared by 2 bases and J by 4 bases, with 13 bases of the junction left unmatched. The V gene's germline CDR1 is SNHLY and CDR2 FYNNEI. The CDR3 extends over 18 amino acids. This chain's CDR3 is CASSEIQGSGLAYNEQFF. The CDR3, as DNA: TGTGCCAGCAGTGAAATTCAGGGTTCAGGACTAGCTTACAATGAGCAGTTCTTC. Looking up the rest from reference TRBV2 and TRBJ2-1 gives the full variable domain: EPEVTQTPSHQVTQMGQEVILRCVPISNHLYFYWYRQILGQKVEFLVSFYNNEISEKSEIFDDQFSVERPDGSNFTLKIRSTKLEDSAMYFCASSEIQGSGLAYNEQFFGPGTRLTVL.

CDR3 sequence reads: CASKTDPANYGYTF. CDR3 sequence (DNA): TGTGCCAGTAAAACAGATCCAGCTAACTATGGCTACACCTTC. The chain couples TRBV19 to TRBJ1-2; no clear D gene. CDR1 is LNHDA, CDR2 SQIVND, per germline (reference sequence). The CDR3 extends over 14 amino acids. Between the trimmed V and J ends, which lost 7 bases and 0 bases, there was a span of 12 bases.

V is TRBV29-1 and J is TRBJ2-1, with 10 bases identical to TRBD2. This CDR3 is built from 14 residues. Germline CDR1 SQVTM, CDR2 ANQGSEA. J gave up 8 bases and V 4 bases, and 8 bases lay outside the gene matches. CDR3 sequence reads: CSVAASGRSHEQFF. The DNA for the CDR3 is TGCAGCGTTGCGGCTAGCGGGAGATCCCATGAGCAGTTCTTC.

The genes are TRBV10-3 and TRBJ2-7, with 7 bases lining up with TRBD2. Germline loops: CDR1 ENHRY, CDR2 SYGVKD. The CDR3 totals 12 residues. V gave up 9 bases and J gave up 1 base; unmatched junction bases: 3. CDR3 bases: TGTGCCATAGGGCGGGAGTCCTACGAGCAGTACTTC. It yields the protein CAIGRESYEQYF.

The V and J genes are TRBV5-4 and TRBJ2-5; maybe TRBD2 (6 bases). Trimming removed 4 bases from V and 3 bases from J, with 13 bases in between. The CDR3 spans 14 residues. Germline loops: CDR1 SGHNT, CDR2 YYREEE (reference sequence). As DNA, the CDR3 is TGTGCCAGCAGCCGCGGGACTTCCAAAGAGACCCAGTACTTC. Residues: CASSRGTSKETQYF.

V is TRBV11-2 and J is TRBJ2-5, with TRBD2 matching 13 bases. The CDR3 consists of 16 residues. Per the germline V gene, CDR1 is SGHAT and CDR2 is FQNNGV. V shed 5 bases and J 5 bases; nucleotides not matched to a gene: 8. The CDR3 coding sequence is TGTGCCAGCAGCCGGGGGGGGACTAGCGGGAAGGAGACCCAGTACTTC. Translated: CASSRGGTSGKETQYF.

This clone was recorded only once. The CDR3 region is CASSLSVETQYF. CDR3 coding DNA: TGTGCCAGCAGCCTCAGCGTAGAGACCCAGTACTTC. The V gene is TRBV7-9, the J gene TRBJ2-5; D remains ambiguous. CDR1 and CDR2 from the germline V gene are SEHNR and FQNEAQ (reference sequence). The CDR3 extends over 12 amino acids. V lost 5 bases and J lost 4, with 8 bases in between.

The chain has TRBV19 and TRBJ2-7, with 7 bases identical to TRBD1. The CDR3 extends over 13 amino acids. In germline, CDR1 is LNHDA, CDR2 SQIVND (reference sequence). J was trimmed by 2 bases and V by 6 bases; bases with no gene match: 4. CDR3 bases: TGTGCCAGTAGGCCCGGGACAGCCTACGAGCAGTACTTC. Amino acids: CASRPGTAYEQYF.

The V and J genes are TRBV2 and TRBJ2-2; 9 nucleotides agree with TRBD1. The CDR3 runs to 16 residues. V gave up 1 base and J gave up 3 bases; unmatched junction bases: 3. Germline-derived CDR1 and CDR2 are SNHLY and FYNNEI. CDR3 residues: CASSEGGTGHTGELFF. CDR3 nucleotide sequence: TGTGCCAGCAGTGAAGGCGGGACAGGGCACACCGGGGAGCTGTTTTTT.

The genes are TRBV6-6 and TRBJ2-1; TRBD2 matches at 12 bases. Trimming took 5 bases from V and 7 from J; bases not matched to a gene: 15. CDR3 size: 18 residues. Germline V gene lookup returns CDR1 MNHNY and CDR2 SVGAGI (reference sequence). The CDR3 sequence: CASSPPPSSGRANNEQFF. In DNA, the CDR3 is TGTGCCAGCAGTCCCCCCCCCTCTAGCGGGAGGGCCAATAATGAGCAGTTCTTC.